This entry features one T cell receptor beta chain sequence. Its target is not known. The germline V and J ends were trimmed by 5 bases and 4 bases, with 11 bases remaining between them. The length of the CDR3 is 13 residues. Germline lookup yields CDR1 SGHAT and CDR2 FQNNGV. As to time point: neoterminal ileum biopsy at postoperative endoscopy, about 6 months after surgery. The sample comes from a study of T cell repertoires in ileal Crohn's disease. Study-wide results and caveats: Clonality above 26.8% at surgery always came with endoscopic recurrence.

Some clones are missing from TCRdb's copy, which holds only in-frame ones; the method was immunoSEQ multiplex PCR. This sample carries about 2,200 clones, approximately 60% of them seen once, and the ten largest clones take over 9%. This clonotype was sampled from an adult with Crohn's disease. The chain joins TRBV11-2 to TRBJ1-1; a possible D gene is TRBD1 (5 bases). What was sequenced was ileal tissue. The CDR3 coding sequence is TGTGCCAGCAGCCCATCCGGGGGCACTGAAGCTTTCTTT. This codes for CASSPSGGTEAFF.